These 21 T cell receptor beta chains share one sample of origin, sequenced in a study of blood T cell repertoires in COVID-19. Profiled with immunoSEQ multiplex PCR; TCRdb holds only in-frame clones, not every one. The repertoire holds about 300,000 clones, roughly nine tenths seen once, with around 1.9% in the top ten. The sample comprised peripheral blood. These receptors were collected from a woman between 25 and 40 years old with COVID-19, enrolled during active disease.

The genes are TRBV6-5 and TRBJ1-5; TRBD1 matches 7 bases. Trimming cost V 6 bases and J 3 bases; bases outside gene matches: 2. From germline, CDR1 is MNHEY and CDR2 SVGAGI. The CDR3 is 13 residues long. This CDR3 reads CASRGGFNQPQHF. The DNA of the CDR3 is TGTGCCAGCAGAGGGGGCTTCAATCAGCCCCAGCATTTT.

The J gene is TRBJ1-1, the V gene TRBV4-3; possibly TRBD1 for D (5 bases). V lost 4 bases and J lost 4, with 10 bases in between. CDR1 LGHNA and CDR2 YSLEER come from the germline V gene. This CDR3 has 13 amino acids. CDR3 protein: CASSLGGGTEAFF. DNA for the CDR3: TGCGCCAGCAGCCTCGGGGGAGGCACTGAAGCTTTCTTT.

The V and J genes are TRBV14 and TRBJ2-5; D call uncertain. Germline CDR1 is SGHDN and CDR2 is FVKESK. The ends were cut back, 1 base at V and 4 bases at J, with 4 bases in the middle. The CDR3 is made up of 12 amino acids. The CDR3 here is CASSQVRETQYF. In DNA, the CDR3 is TGTGCCAGCAGCCAAGTGCGAGAGACCCAGTACTTC.

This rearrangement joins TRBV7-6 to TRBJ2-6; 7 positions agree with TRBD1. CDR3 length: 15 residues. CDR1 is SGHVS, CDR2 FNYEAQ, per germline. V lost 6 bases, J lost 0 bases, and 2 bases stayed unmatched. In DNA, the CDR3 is TGTGCCAGCAGTTCAGGGGGCTCTGGGGCCAACGTCCTGACTTTC. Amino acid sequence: CASSSGGSGANVLTF.

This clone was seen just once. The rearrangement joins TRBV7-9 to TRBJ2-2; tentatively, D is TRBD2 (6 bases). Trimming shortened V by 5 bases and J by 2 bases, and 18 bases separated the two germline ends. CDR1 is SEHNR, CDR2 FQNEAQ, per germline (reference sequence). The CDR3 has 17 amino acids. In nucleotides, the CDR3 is TGTGCCAGCAGCCCTCCAGCAGGGACTTTTAACACCGGGGAGCTGTTTTTT. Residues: CASSPPAGTFNTGELFF.

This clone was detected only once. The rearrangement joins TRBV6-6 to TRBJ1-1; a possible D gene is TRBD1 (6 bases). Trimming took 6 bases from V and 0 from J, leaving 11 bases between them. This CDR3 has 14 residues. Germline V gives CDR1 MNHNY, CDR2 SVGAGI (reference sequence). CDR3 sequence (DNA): TGTGCCAGCAGCAACGGACAGATGAACACTGAAGCTTTCTTT. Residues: CASSNGQMNTEAFF.

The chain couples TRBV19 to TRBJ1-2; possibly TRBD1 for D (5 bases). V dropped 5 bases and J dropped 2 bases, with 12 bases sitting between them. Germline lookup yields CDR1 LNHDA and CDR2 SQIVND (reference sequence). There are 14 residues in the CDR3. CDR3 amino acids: CASSVDRINYGYTF. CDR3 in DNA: TGTGCCAGTAGTGTCGACAGAATAAACTATGGCTACACCTTC.

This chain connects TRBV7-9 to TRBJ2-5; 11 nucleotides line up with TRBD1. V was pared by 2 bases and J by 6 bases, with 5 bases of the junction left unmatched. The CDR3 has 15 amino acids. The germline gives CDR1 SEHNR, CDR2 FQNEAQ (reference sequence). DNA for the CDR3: TGTGCCAGCAGCTTATCGGACAGGGGGCGAAAGACCCAGTACTTC. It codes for CASSLSDRGRKTQYF.

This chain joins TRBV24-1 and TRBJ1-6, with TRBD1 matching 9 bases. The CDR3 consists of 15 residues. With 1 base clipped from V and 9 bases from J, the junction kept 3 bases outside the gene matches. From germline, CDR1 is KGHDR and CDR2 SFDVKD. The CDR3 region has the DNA TGTGCCACCAGTGATTTACAGGGGGCGCGTTCACCCCTCCACTTT. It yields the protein CATSDLQGARSPLHF.

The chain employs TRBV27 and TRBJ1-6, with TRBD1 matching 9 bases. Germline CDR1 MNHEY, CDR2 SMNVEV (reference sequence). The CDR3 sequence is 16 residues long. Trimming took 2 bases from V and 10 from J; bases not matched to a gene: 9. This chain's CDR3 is CASSLGDRVSQSPLHF. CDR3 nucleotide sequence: TGTGCCAGCAGTTTAGGGGACAGGGTATCACAATCACCCCTCCACTTT.

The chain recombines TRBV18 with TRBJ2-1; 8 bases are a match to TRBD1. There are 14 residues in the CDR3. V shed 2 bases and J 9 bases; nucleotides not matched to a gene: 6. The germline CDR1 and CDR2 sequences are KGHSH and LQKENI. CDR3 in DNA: TGTGCCAGCTCACCAAGACAGGGGATCGGTGAGCAGTTCTTC. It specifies CASSPRQGIGEQFF.

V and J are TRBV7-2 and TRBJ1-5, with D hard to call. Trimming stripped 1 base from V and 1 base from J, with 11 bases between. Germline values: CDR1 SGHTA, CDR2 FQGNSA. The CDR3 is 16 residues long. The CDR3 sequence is CASSLVHGPSNQPQHF. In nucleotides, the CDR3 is TGTGCCAGCAGCTTAGTTCATGGCCCAAGCAATCAGCCCCAGCATTTT.

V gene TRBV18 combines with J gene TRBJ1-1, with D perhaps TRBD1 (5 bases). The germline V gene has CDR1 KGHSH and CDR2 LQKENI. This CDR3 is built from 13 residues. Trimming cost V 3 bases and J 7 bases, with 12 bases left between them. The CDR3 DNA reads TGTGCCAGCTCACCCCAGGGCCTCGATGAAGCTTTCTTT. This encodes CASSPQGLDEAFF.

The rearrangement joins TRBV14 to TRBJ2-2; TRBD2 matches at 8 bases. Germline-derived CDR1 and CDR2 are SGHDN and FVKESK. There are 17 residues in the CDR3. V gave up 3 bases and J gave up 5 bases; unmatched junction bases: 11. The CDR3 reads CASSHRKTSGGTGELFF. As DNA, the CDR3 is TGTGCCAGCAGCCATCGAAAAACTAGCGGCGGTACCGGGGAGCTGTTTTTT.

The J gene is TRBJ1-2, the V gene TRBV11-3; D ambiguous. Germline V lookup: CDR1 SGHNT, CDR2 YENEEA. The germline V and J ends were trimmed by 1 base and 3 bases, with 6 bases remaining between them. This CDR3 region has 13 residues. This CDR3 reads CASSLGPDYGYTF. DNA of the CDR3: TGTGCCAGCAGCTTAGGTCCGGACTATGGCTACACCTTC.

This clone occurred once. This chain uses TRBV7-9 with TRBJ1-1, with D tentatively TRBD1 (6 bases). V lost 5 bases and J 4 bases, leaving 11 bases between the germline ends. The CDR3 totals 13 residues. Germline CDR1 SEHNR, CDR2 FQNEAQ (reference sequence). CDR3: CASSLGQSTEAFF. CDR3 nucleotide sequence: TGTGCCAGCAGCCTAGGACAGAGCACTGAAGCTTTCTTT.

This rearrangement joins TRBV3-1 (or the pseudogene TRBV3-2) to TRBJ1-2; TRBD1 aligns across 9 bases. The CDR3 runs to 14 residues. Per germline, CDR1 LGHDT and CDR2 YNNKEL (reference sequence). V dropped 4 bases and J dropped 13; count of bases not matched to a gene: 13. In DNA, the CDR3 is TGTGCCAGCAGCCGAGATCCGGGACAGGGAAGGTCCACCTTC. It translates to CASSRDPGQGRSTF.

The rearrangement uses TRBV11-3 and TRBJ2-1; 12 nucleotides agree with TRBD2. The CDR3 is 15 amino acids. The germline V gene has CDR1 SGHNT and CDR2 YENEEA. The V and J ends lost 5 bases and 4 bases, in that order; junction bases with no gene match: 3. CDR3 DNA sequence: TGTGCCAGCAGCACTAGCGGGGGGACGTACAATGAGCAGTTCTTC. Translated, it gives CASSTSGGTYNEQFF.

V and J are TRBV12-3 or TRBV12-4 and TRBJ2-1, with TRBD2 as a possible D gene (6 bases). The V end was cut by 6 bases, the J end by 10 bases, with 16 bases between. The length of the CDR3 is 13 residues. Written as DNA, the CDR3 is TGTGCCAGCAGCCCCGGCGGGGCGAGGGAGCAGTTCTTC. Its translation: CASSPGGAREQFF.

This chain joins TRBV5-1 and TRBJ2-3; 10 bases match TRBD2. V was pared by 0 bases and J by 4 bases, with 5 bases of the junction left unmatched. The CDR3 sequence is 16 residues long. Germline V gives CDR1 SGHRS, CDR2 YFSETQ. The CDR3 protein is CASSLVASGGSDTQYF. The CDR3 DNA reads TGCGCCAGCAGCTTGGTGGCTAGCGGGGGCTCAGATACGCAGTATTTT.

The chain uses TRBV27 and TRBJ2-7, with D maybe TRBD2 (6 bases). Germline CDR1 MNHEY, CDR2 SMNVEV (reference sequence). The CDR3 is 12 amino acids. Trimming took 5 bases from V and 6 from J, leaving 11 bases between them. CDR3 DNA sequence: TGTGCCAGCAGTGGGGCCGGGGGCGAGCAGTACTTC. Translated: CASSGAGGEQYF.